This T cell receptor beta chain was identified during a study of response to subunit inactivated influenza vaccine. TCRdb re-called the RT-PCR reads with MiXCR, one entry per CDR3 protein. The sample contains more than 700,000 distinct CDR3 sequences, roughly 20% of which appear only once. This clonotype was recorded a few times. What it recognizes is unknown. V lost 5 bases and J 3 bases, leaving 8 bases between the germline ends. The CDR3 totals 12 residues. General observations from the study: The authors offered the suggestion that each seasonal influenza vaccination recruits few new T cells.

V is TRBV12-3 or TRBV12-4 and J is TRBJ2-7; D ambiguous. The source of this sequence is a man in his fifties who received an inactivated influenza vaccine. Sequencing was performed on PBMCs from blood, taken more than 4 days after vaccination. CDR3 residues: CASSQPDYEQYF. The CDR3 DNA reads as TGTGCCAGCAGTCAGCCAGACTACGAGCAGTACTTC.